These T cell receptor beta chains were read from a single sample in a study of CD8+CD57+ T cells in acquired aplastic anemia. TCRdb re-analysed the reads in MiXCR, keeping a single row per CDR3 protein. The sample has about 160,000 distinct CDR3 sequences; around half are singletons. Specimen: sorted CD4+, CD8+, or CD8+CD57+ T cells (not recorded which) from PBMCs. Source of these receptors: a human donor with aplastic anemia. The CDR3 runs from the conserved cysteine through the conserved F or W. The D gene is left open where the match is weak. Part of the rows lack a size; the others show once, few, many or a class for expanded clones.

TRBJ2-7 | 13 | TRBV2 | NA | NA | CASSDPFSYEQYF | TGTGCCAGCAGTGACCCGTTCTCCTACGAGCAGTACTTC
TRBJ2-1 | 15 | TRBV6-1 | TRBD2 | few | CASRPLHQSGTSAFF | TGTGCCAGCAGGCCCCTCCATCAATCCGGGACTAGCGCCTTCTTC
TRBJ2-7 | 14 | TRBV7-2 | NA | NA | CASSPRGVSYEQYF | TGTGCCAGCAGCCCCCGTGGGGTTTCCTACGAGCAGTACTTC
TRBJ2-2 | 17 | TRBV5-1 | NA | NA | CASSLKDSGASTGELFF | TGCGCCAGCAGCTTGAAGGATTCGGGGGCAAGTACCGGGGAGCTGTTTTTT
TRBJ1-4 | 17 | TRBV5-1 | NA | many | CASSLGGLVVDNEKLFF | TGCGCCAGCAGCTTGGGGGGGCTAGTGGTGGATAATGAAAAACTGTTTTTT
TRBJ2-7 | 15 | TRBV7-9 | NA | many | CASSLTDGLLYEQYF | TGTGCCAGCAGTCTAACTGACGGGCTTCTCTACGAGCAGTACTTC
TRBJ2-1 | 14 | TRBV29-1 | NA | NA | CSVEPRGAYNEQFF | TGCAGCGTTGAACCCAGGGGGGCCTACAATGAGCAGTTCTTC
TRBJ1-1 | 14 | TRBV6-1 | TRBD1 | NA | CASSDRGRNAEAFF | TGTGCCAGCAGTGACAGGGGGAGGAACGCTGAAGCTTTCTTT
TRBJ2-1 | 15 | TRBV7-3 | TRBD2 | many | CASSLRQRGGDEQFF | TGTGCCAGCAGCCTACGCCAGCGGGGGGGGGATGAGCAGTTCTTC
TRBJ2-5 | 15 | TRBV10-2 | TRBD1 | NA | CASSDMTGGRETQYF | TGCGCCAGCAGTGACATGACAGGGGGCAGGGAGACCCAGTACTTC
TRBJ1-5 | 17 | TRBV19 | TRBD1 | NA | CASSIRRDRGINQPQHF | TGTGCCAGTAGTATTCGTCGCGACAGGGGGATCAATCAGCCCCAGCATTTT
TRBJ1-1 | 13 | TRBV7-2 | TRBD1 | many | CASSFDRDLGAFF | TGTGCCAGCAGCTTTGACAGGGATCTTGGAGCTTTCTTT
TRBJ2-3 | 15 | TRBV28 | TRBD1 | few | CASSSAGQGTDTQYF | TGTGCCAGCAGTTCAGCGGGACAGGGAACAGATACGCAGTATTTT
TRBJ2-3 | 17 | TRBV20-1 | NA | many | CSARFGSSSPEADTQYF | TGCAGTGCTAGGTTCGGGAGTTCTTCGCCGGAAGCAGATACGCAGTATTTT
TRBJ2-7 | 17 | TRBV20-1 | TRBD2 | NA | CSASPSGGRDVRYEQYF | TGCAGTGCTAGCCCCTCGGGAGGGAGGGACGTCCGCTACGAGCAGTACTTC
TRBJ2-2 | 13 | TRBV10-3 | NA | NA | CAISESYYGELFF | TGTGCCATCAGTGAGTCCTATTACGGGGAGCTGTTTTTT
TRBJ2-7 | 15 | TRBV9 | TRBD2 | many | CASSVGTSGVHEQYF | TGTGCCAGCAGCGTAGGAACTAGCGGGGTCCACGAGCAGTACTTC
TRBJ2-7 | 16 | TRBV11-1 | NA | NA | CASSLGGDSRRYEQYF | TGTGCCAGCAGCTTAGGTGGGGACTCTCGGCGGTACGAGCAGTACTTC
TRBJ1-6 | 14 | TRBV19 | TRBD1 | NA | CASSRGQGASPLHF | TGTGCCAGTAGTAGGGGACAGGGGGCCTCACCCCTCCACTTT
TRBJ2-1 | 15 | TRBV6-1 | NA | NA | CASIRGGSGVNEQFF | TGTGCCAGCATAAGAGGAGGGAGTGGGGTCAATGAGCAGTTCTTC
TRBJ2-1 | 14 | TRBV6-5 | NA | few | CASSSEGPLTEQFF | TGTGCCAGCAGTTCCGAGGGCCCCTTAACTGAGCAGTTCTTC
TRBJ2-1 | 13 | TRBV7-2 | NA | many | CASSLLRGNEQFF | TGTGCCAGCAGCTTACTCCGGGGCAATGAGCAGTTCTTC
TRBJ2-1 | 14 | TRBV15 | TRBD2 | many | CATSVSGQENEQFF | TGTGCCACCAGCGTTAGCGGGCAGGAGAATGAGCAGTTCTTC
TRBJ2-7 | 14 | TRBV19 | NA | many | CASSIQGGSYEQYF | TGTGCCAGTAGTATACAGGGGGGCTCCTACGAGCAGTACTTC
TRBJ1-5 | 16 | TRBV20-1 | TRBD1 | many | CSARRITGTGNQPQHF | TGCAGTGCTAGACGCATAACAGGGACAGGGAATCAGCCCCAGCATTTT
TRBJ1-4 | 17 | TRBV11-2 | NA | NA | CASSSPLDLLKGEKLFF | TGTGCCAGCAGCTCCCCTCTAGACTTACTAAAGGGTGAAAAACTGTTTTTT
TRBJ2-5 | 16 | TRBV10-1 | TRBD2 | NA | CASSPGTSGGQETQYF | TGCGCCAGCAGTCCCGGGACTAGCGGGGGGCAAGAGACCCAGTACTTC
TRBJ2-5 | 15 | TRBV4-1 | TRBD1 | NA | CASSQDGTGMEAQYF | TGCGCCAGCAGCCAAGACGGGACAGGGATGGAGGCCCAGTACTTC
TRBJ2-7 | 14 | TRBV20-1 | NA | NA | CSASSSDGIGEQYF | TGCAGTGCCAGCAGTTCAGACGGCATAGGTGAGCAGTACTTC
TRBJ1-6 | 14 | TRBV25-1 | TRBD1 | NA | CVSGGTGVGSPLHF | TGTGTCAGCGGGGGGACAGGGGTAGGGTCACCCCTCCACTTT
TRBJ2-7 | 12 | TRBV29-1 | NA | NA | CSTRTGTYEQYF | TGCAGCACTAGAACCGGGACCTACGAGCAGTACTTC
TRBJ1-5 | 13 | TRBV19 | NA | NA | CASSSQGHQPQHF | TGTGCCAGTAGCTCACAGGGCCATCAGCCCCAGCATTTT
TRBJ2-7 | 15 | TRBV4-2 | TRBD2 | NA | CASSLGTSRTYEQYF | TGTGCCAGCAGCCTGGGGACTAGCAGAACCTACGAGCAGTACTTC
TRBJ2-7 | 13 | TRBV20-1 | NA | NA | CSARSPESYEQYF | TGCAGTGCTAGAAGCCCGGAGTCCTACGAGCAGTACTTC
TRBJ1-3 | 15 | TRBV28 | NA | NA | CASSPARGSGNTIYF | TGTGCCAGCAGCCCCGCCCGGGGCTCTGGAAACACCATATATTTT
TRBJ2-1 | 15 | TRBV5-1 | TRBD1 | NA | CASSLGQGTYNEQFF | TGCGCCAGCAGCTTGGGACAGGGGACTTACAATGAGCAGTTCTTC
TRBJ2-1 | 14 | TRBV10-3 | TRBD1 | once | CAISEWGQYNEQFF | TGTGCCATCAGTGAGTGGGGACAGTACAATGAGCAGTTCTTC
TRBJ2-5 | 14 | TRBV10-1 | NA | many | CASITQDSNETQYF | TGCGCCAGCATTACCCAGGACAGTAACGAGACCCAGTACTTC
TRBJ2-5 | 15 | TRBV5-1 | TRBD1 | many | CASSQGQALQETQYF | TGCGCCAGCAGCCAGGGACAGGCCCTCCAAGAGACCCAGTACTTC
TRBJ1-2 | 13 | TRBV7-9 | NA | many | CASSTTAIYGYTF | TGTGCCAGCAGCACCACAGCAATCTATGGCTACACCTTC
TRBJ1-1 | 18 | TRBV15 | TRBD1 | NA | CATSRPFPGQGGVTEAFF | TGTGCCACCAGCAGACCATTTCCGGGACAGGGGGGGGTTACTGAAGCTTTCTTT
TRBJ1-6 | 14 | TRBV6-1 | TRBD1 | NA | CASSPGTGDSPLHF | TGTGCCAGCAGTCCAGGGACAGGGGATTCACCCCTCCACTTT
TRBJ2-3 | 20 | TRBV4-2 | TRBD2 | NA | CASSPRASSSGLADTDMQYF | TGTGCCAGCAGCCCTCGCGCCAGCAGCTCGGGACTAGCGGACACAGATATGCAGTATTTT
TRBJ1-1 | 13 | TRBV20-1 | NA | NA | CSARAFLDTEAFF | TGCAGTGCTAGAGCATTTTTGGACACTGAAGCTTTCTTT
TRBJ2-3 | 12 | TRBV7-9 | NA | NA | CASSPRADTQYF | TGTGCCAGCAGCCCCAGGGCCGATACGCAGTATTTT